Included here is one T cell receptor beta chain sequence, with context. Its specificity is not known. This entry comes from a study of blood T cells in healthy people across ages. Whenever a sample was processed, at least 6.5 million PBMCs were isolated. General observations from the study: The recorded TCR beta diversity per million T cells decreased in a roughly linear manner with age.

Then a second PCR, running about 6 to 12 cycles, was carried out with a sample-barcoded 5' primer and a J-beta primer mix. A tag from a template-switch adaptor with 12 random nucleotides marked each cDNA molecule. CDR3-containing paired-end reads numbered at least 3 million in each sample. TCRdb analysed the 5' RACE reads with MiXCR anew, one entry per CDR3 protein. The profile shows approximately 1,100,000 distinct CDR3 sequences, 45% of them singletons. Sequenced sample: blood. The source is a woman aged 60-70 years in good health.

The CDR3 protein is CASSYPDSGAETQYF. The CDR3, as DNA: TGTGCCAGCAGTTACCCGGACTCTGGGGCAGAGACCCAGTACTTC. This sequence joins TRBV6-2 or TRBV6-3 and TRBJ2-5; D tentatively reads TRBD1 or TRBD2 (5 bases each). V lost 2 bases, J lost 4 bases, and 14 bases lay in between. Per the germline V gene, CDR1 is MNHEY and CDR2 is SVGEGT. This CDR3 has 15 residues.